Listed below are T cell receptor beta chains from one sample, sequenced in a study of blood T cell repertoires in COVID-19. Sequencing was performed with immunoSEQ multiplex PCR; in TCRdb, only in-frame clones are kept and a portion is missing. The sample lists about 170,000 clones, about 83% occurring once. Sequenced input: peripheral blood. The receptor source for this set is an elderly woman with COVID-19, enrolled during active disease. The CDR3 runs from the conserved cysteine through the conserved F or W. D genes are given only for firm matches. The size field is filled for only some rows; it gives once, few, many or a size class.

-	TRBV5-1	-	TRBJ2-7	TGCGCCAGCAGCTTGACAGGACCTGGCAGCTCCTACGAGCAGTACTTC	CASSLTGPGSSYEQYF
-	TRBV5-1	-	TRBJ2-1	TGCGCCAGCAGCCTCGGGGGAATGTCCTACAATGAGCAGTTCTTC	CASSLGGMSYNEQFF
-	TRBV19	TRBD1	TRBJ2-5	TGTGCCAGTAATCGACAGGGGGAAGAGACCCAGTACTTC	CASNRQGEETQYF
once	TRBV20-1	-	TRBJ2-4	TGCAGTGCTAGTATCCGAGATCGAATGCAGTACTTC	CSASIRDRMQYF
-	TRBV7-9	-	TRBJ2-3	TGTGCCAGCAGCGGAGGACAGTACACAGATACGCAGTATTTT	CASSGGQYTDTQYF
-	TRBV18	-	TRBJ2-6	TGTGCCAGCTCAGAGACACATCCCGGGGCCAACGTCCTGACTTTC	CASSETHPGANVLTF
-	TRBV28	TRBD2	TRBJ2-7	TGTGCCAGCAGTTTATTAAGGACTAGGAGTAACGAGCAGTACTTC	CASSLLRTRSNEQYF
-	TRBV28	TRBD1	TRBJ1-1	TGTGCCAGCAGCCAAGGACAGGTTTGGAGAACTGAAGCTTTCTTT	CASSQGQVWRTEAFF
-	TRBV5-1	-	TRBJ1-5	TGCGCCAGCAGCTTGGCCAGGCAGCCCAATCAGCCCCAGCATTTT	CASSLARQPNQPQHF
-	TRBV19	-	TRBJ1-6	TGTGCCAGTACAGGACAGATTGAATCACCCCTCCACTTT	CASTGQIESPLHF
-	TRBV13	-	TRBJ1-2	TGTGCCAGCAGCTCGAGGCAACAGGGATTCGGTGGCTACACCTTC	CASSSRQQGFGGYTF
-	TRBV12-3/TRBV12-4	-	TRBJ1-2	TGTGCCAGCAGCCGGGCGCAGGGCCTGGGCTACACCTTC	CASSRAQGLGYTF
-	TRBV30	TRBD1	TRBJ2-3	TGTGCCTGGAGAAAGGGGGCGGAGGCGCAGTATTTT	CAWRKGAEAQYF
once	TRBV20-1	TRBD1	TRBJ2-7	TGCAGTGCTAGTGGGACAGGGGGCCTCTTTGTGGACGAGCAGTACTTC	CSASGTGGLFVDEQYF
-	TRBV2	TRBD1	TRBJ1-1	TGTGCCAGCGGGGGGACAGGGCGCCCTGAAGCTTTCTTT	CASGGTGRPEAFF
-	TRBV6-6	TRBD1	TRBJ1-6	TGTGCCAGCAGTTACGGACAGGGCCTCCACTTT	CASSYGQGLHF
few	TRBV5-8	-	TRBJ1-6	TGTGCCAGCGGCCGGGGGGCGGCAGGCTATAATTCACCCCTCCACTTT	CASGRGAAGYNSPLHF
-	TRBV30	-	TRBJ1-4	TGTGCCTGGGATAGGAGCACTAATGAAAAACTGTTTTTT	CAWDRSTNEKLFF
-	TRBV18	-	TRBJ1-6	TGTGCCAGCTCACGATCCCCCGGCGGGACCTCACCCCTCCACTTT	CASSRSPGGTSPLHF
-	TRBV19	-	TRBJ1-5	TGTGCCAGTAGTATCCGCGGTTATAGCAATCAGCCCCAGCATTTT	CASSIRGYSNQPQHF
-	TRBV7-9	-	TRBJ1-4	TGTGCCAGCAGCTTGATGCCCGGCGGGAATGAAAAACTGTTTTTT	CASSLMPGGNEKLFF
-	TRBV10-3	TRBD2	TRBJ2-7	TGTGCCACCTCCGGACTAGCGGGGGTAGAATACGAGCAGTACTTC	CATSGLAGVEYEQYF
-	TRBV24-1	-	TRBJ2-1	TGTGCCACCAGTGGCAGCCCGGGGTACAATGAGCAGTTCTTC	CATSGSPGYNEQFF
-	TRBV5-6	-	TRBJ2-6	TGTGCCAGCAGCTTGCGAACTGGCTCTGGGGCCAACGTCCTGACTTTC	CASSLRTGSGANVLTF
-	TRBV18	-	TRBJ1-2	TGTGCCAGCTCACCACGACAGCCGTACTATGGCTACACCTTC	CASSPRQPYYGYTF
-	TRBV6-5	-	TRBJ2-5	TGTGCCAGCAGGACACAGGGAGCGGGGAGTGAGACCCAGTACTTC	CASRTQGAGSETQYF
-	TRBV10-3	-	TRBJ2-1	TGTGCCATCAGTGAGTCAGGTCGGGGGAGCTCCTACAATGAGCAGTTCTTC	CAISESGRGSSYNEQFF
-	TRBV28	TRBD1	TRBJ1-5	TGTGCCAGCAAAGATTGGGACAGGGGGCAAGGTCAGCCCCAGCATTTT	CASKDWDRGQGQPQHF
-	TRBV5-8	-	TRBJ1-2	TGTGCCAGCACCCCTATTCTGGGGGCGGGTGACTCTCGCGGCTACACCTTC	CASTPILGAGDSRGYTF
-	TRBV6-2/TRBV6-3	-	TRBJ1-2	TGTGCCAGCAGCTCGGACACGAACTATGGCTACACCTTC	CASSSDTNYGYTF
-	TRBV5-1	-	TRBJ2-5	TGCGCCAGCAGCATGTACAGGGCTGAGACCCAGTACTTC	CASSMYRAETQYF
few	TRBV18	-	TRBJ1-6	TGTGCCAGCTCACCACCGGGGGGGGATTCACCCCTCCACTTT	CASSPPGGDSPLHF
-	TRBV12-3/TRBV12-4	TRBD2	TRBJ2-1	TGTGTCTCGGGGACTAGCGGGGGGGTAAGGTTCTTC	CVSGTSGGVRFF
-	TRBV3-1/TRBV3-2	TRBD2	TRBJ2-1	TGTGCCAGCAGCCTCCTCGCGGGAGGGCGTAACAATGAGCAGTTCTTC	CASSLLAGGRNNEQFF
once	TRBV28	TRBD1	TRBJ2-4	TGTGCCAGCAGTGGTCCCGGGACAGAAAACATTCAGTACTTC	CASSGPGTENIQYF
-	TRBV9	-	TRBJ2-5	TGTGCCAGCAGCCCCCAGGGGACAATGCAAGAGACCCAGTACTTC	CASSPQGTMQETQYF
-	TRBV6-5	TRBD1	TRBJ1-2	TGTGCCAGCAGCTTAGCACAGGGGTGCACCTTC	CASSLAQGCTF
-	TRBV11-2	-	TRBJ2-3	TGTGCCAGCAGCGCCCCGTTGGCTACGCAGTATTTT	CASSAPLATQYF
-	TRBV5-4	TRBD2	TRBJ2-1	TGTGCCAGCAGCGAGACTAGCGTGCGTGGGGGGGAGCAGTTCTTC	CASSETSVRGGEQFF
-	TRBV28	TRBD1	TRBJ2-7	TGTGCCAGCAGTTACAGGGGTGACGAGCAGTACTTC	CASSYRGDEQYF
-	TRBV7-9	TRBD1	TRBJ1-1	TGTGCCAGCACGCCAAAATGGACAGGAAATAACACTGAAGCTTTCTTT	CASTPKWTGNNTEAFF